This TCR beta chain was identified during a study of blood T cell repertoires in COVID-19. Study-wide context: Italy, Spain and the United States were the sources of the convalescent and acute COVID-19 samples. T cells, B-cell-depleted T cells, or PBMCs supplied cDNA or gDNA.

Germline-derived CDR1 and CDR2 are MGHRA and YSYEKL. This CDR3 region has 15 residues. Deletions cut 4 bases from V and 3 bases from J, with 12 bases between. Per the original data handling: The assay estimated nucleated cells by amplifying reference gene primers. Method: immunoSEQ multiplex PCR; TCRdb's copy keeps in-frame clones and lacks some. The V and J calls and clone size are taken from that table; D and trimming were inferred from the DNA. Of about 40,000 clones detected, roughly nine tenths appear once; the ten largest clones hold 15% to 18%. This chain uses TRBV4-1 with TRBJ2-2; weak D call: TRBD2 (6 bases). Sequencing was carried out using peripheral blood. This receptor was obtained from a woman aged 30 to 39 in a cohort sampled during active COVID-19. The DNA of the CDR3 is TGCGCCAGCAGCCGAGGAGGAGGGGACACCGGGGAGCTGTTTTTT. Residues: CASSRGGGDTGELFF.